This TCR beta chain was observed in a study of T cells in Graves' hyperthyroidism and ophthalmopathy. This clonotype was seen ten or more times. Its antigen is as yet unknown. Amplified TCR beta CDR3 regions came from RNA transcripts. Initially, a first-round RT-PCR of the TCR CDR3 employed the HTBI primer set. TCRdb itself ran the multiplex PCR reads through MiXCR, one entry per CDR3 protein. The repertoire has 610,000 or so distinct CDR3 sequences, about 43% of them found once; the top ten carry roughly 7.7%. Findings of the study overall: Most clonotypes expanded in the thyroid (above 0.001) were also present in blood. Ophthalmopathy cases were set apart from stable hyperthyroidism by a 13 V-J model.

Unmatched junction bases numbered 11, after V lost 0 bases and J lost 4 bases. CDR3 length: 17 amino acids. Per the germline V gene, CDR1 is SGHRS and CDR2 is YFSETQ. The receptor was derived from a woman younger than 35 with Graves' hyperthyroidism. Sequenced: peripheral blood or thyroid tissue (not recorded which). This chain connects TRBV5-1 to TRBJ1-2; 8 bases map to TRBD1. For the CDR3, the DNA is TGCGCCAGCAGCTTGGGGATTTTGGACAGGGCCGGCTATGGCTACACCTTC. The encoded protein is CASSLGILDRAGYGYTF.